The 31 T cell receptor beta chains in this list originate from one sample, sequenced in a study of cytomegalovirus exposure and HLA in healthy donors. PCR employed 60 Vbeta and 13 Jbeta primers. The table came from immunoSEQ multiplex PCR; TCRdb's copy has only in-frame clones and leaves some out. Of under 200,000 clones in the sample, around 80% are singletons; the top ten hold 2% to 2.5%. The material sequenced was PBMCs. These receptors all come from a middle-aged man in good health and CMV-seronegative.

This clone has only a few counts. This sequence joins TRBV15 and TRBJ2-7; tentative D call: TRBD2 (7 bases). The germline V gene encodes CDR1 LNHNV and CDR2 YYDKDF (reference sequence). There are 15 residues in the CDR3. V lost 5 bases, J lost 3 bases, and 17 bases lay in between. This CDR3 reads CATSPGGGPGYEQYF. In nucleotides, the CDR3 is TGTGCCACCAGCCCTGGGGGGGGGCCCGGCTACGAGCAGTACTTC.

This chain joins TRBV20-1 and TRBJ1-2; D is unclear. The CDR3 is 11 amino acids. Per the germline V gene, CDR1 is DFQATT and CDR2 is SNEGSKA (reference sequence). This chain's CDR3 is CSVLPRYGYTF. The CDR3 DNA is TGCAGCGTCCTACCTAGGTATGGCTACACCTTC.

J is TRBJ1-3 and V is TRBV23-1; D not certain. TRBV23-1 is recorded as an ORF, its role being uncertain. CDR3 length: 13 residues. The V end lost 6 bases, the J end lost 6 bases, and 12 bases lay between the germline ends. In DNA form, the CDR3 reads TGCGCCAGCAGAGGAGGCAGAGTAAACACCATATATTTT. It codes for CASRGGRVNTIYF.

This chain links TRBV19 with TRBJ2-3, with TRBD1 matching over 9 bases. CDR1 and CDR2 from the germline V gene are LNHDA and SQIVND (reference sequence). This CDR3 region has 14 residues. V dropped 5 bases and J dropped 6; count of bases not matched to a gene: 6. The CDR3 here is CASSVTGGVDTQYF. In nucleotides, the CDR3 is TGTGCCAGTAGTGTGACAGGGGGGGTGGATACGCAGTATTTT.

This clone showed up many times. The chain couples TRBV6-1 to TRBJ1-2; D is ambiguous. Germline CDR1 MNHNS, CDR2 SASEGT. CDR3 length equals 12 residues. V lost 5 bases and J lost 7, with 11 bases in between. The CDR3 nucleotides read TGTGCCAGCAGTTCGGCTGGGCCTGGCTACACCTTC. Translated: CASSSAGPGYTF.

The chain carries TRBV5-1 and TRBJ1-2; D is ambiguous. This CDR3 has 14 residues. CDR1 and CDR2 from the germline V gene are SGHRS and YFSETQ. Trimming cost V 5 bases and J 0 bases, with 11 bases left between them. CDR3 sequence reads: CASSIGTANYGYTF. The DNA of the CDR3 is TGCGCCAGCAGTATTGGCACCGCTAACTATGGCTACACCTTC.

The rearrangement uses TRBV29-1 and TRBJ1-5; TRBD1 might be the D (5 bases). CDR1 and CDR2 from the germline V gene are SQVTM and ANQGSEA. The CDR3 loop spans 13 amino acids. Trimming took off 4 bases at V and 4 bases at J, with 11 bases between the two ends. CDR3 sequence (DNA): TGCAGCGTTGGACGGGGGGAAAATCAGCCCCAGCATTTT. Its translation: CSVGRGENQPQHF.

This chain connects TRBV30 to TRBJ2-5; D is perhaps TRBD1 (6 bases). With the DNA end fitting TRBJ2-7 better, the J assignment may be wrong. Germline values: CDR1 GTSNPN, CDR2 SVGIG (reference sequence). This CDR3 is built from 13 residues. CDR3 region: CAWITGKLHEQYF. CDR3 DNA: TGTGCCTGGATCACAGGGAAACTCCACGAGCAGTACTTC.

The rearrangement uses TRBV4-2 and TRBJ1-3, with D unclear. The CDR3 has 14 residues. The germline V gene encodes CDR1 LGHNA and CDR2 YNFKEQ. V dropped 0 bases and J dropped 1 base, with 4 bases sitting between them. In nucleotides, the CDR3 is TGTGCCAGCAGCCAAGATCTGTCTGGAAACACCATATATTTT. Its translation is CASSQDLSGNTIYF.

The chain recombines TRBV29-1 with TRBJ2-7, with 13 bases that match TRBD2. The length of the CDR3 is 15 residues. CDR1 is SQVTM and CDR2 is ANQGSEA in the germline V gene. J lost 4 bases, V lost 7 bases, and 10 bases had no gene match. The CDR3 here is CSAMKRTSGSYEQYF. CDR3 bases: TGCAGCGCTATGAAACGGACTAGCGGGAGTTACGAGCAGTACTTC.

The V call is TRBV27, the J call TRBJ2-5, with D unclear. The germline V and J ends were trimmed by 4 bases and 1 base, with 13 bases remaining between them. The CDR3 runs 15 residues. CDR1 MNHEY and CDR2 SMNVEV come from the germline V gene (reference sequence). CDR3 in amino acids: CASSSLLGIQETQYF. The CDR3 DNA sequence: TGTGCCAGCAGTTCCCTCCTGGGCATCCAAGAGACCCAGTACTTC.

J is TRBJ2-2 and V is TRBV7-6; the match to TRBD1 covers 9 bases. This CDR3 spans 17 amino acids. V dropped 0 bases and J dropped 4; count of bases not matched to a gene: 6. The germline CDR1 and CDR2 sequences are SGHVS and FNYEAQ. The CDR3 spells CASSLAQGTGFTGELFF. CDR3 DNA sequence: TGTGCCAGCAGCTTAGCGCAAGGGACAGGGTTCACCGGGGAGCTGTTTTTT.

The rearrangement uses TRBV14 and TRBJ2-7, with a weak D call TRBD2 (6 bases). The length of the CDR3 is 13 residues. Per the germline V gene, CDR1 is SGHDN and CDR2 is FVKESK. The V end lost 4 bases, the J end lost 7 bases, and 14 bases lay between the germline ends. This CDR3 is CASSRTRDFEQYF. DNA of the CDR3: TGTGCCAGCAGCCGAACCCGGGACTTTGAGCAGTACTTC.

The V call is TRBV6-5, the J call TRBJ2-7; a possible D gene is TRBD1 (6 bases). Deletions cut 5 bases from V and 3 bases from J, with 14 bases between. The CDR3 extends over 14 amino acids. Germline-derived CDR1 and CDR2 are MNHEY and SVGAGI. CDR3 in amino acids: CASSPTGSDYEQYF. In nucleotides, the CDR3 is TGTGCCAGCAGTCCTACAGGGAGCGACTACGAGCAGTACTTC.

The J gene is TRBJ2-5, the V gene TRBV7-2, with 7 nucleotides matching TRBD1. V gave up 5 bases and J gave up 5 bases; unmatched junction bases: 14. Germline V CDR1 and CDR2: SGHTA, FQGNSA. CDR3 size: 16 residues. The CDR3 DNA sequence: TGTGCCAGCAGCCCAAACGGCGACAGGGTATACGAGACCCAGTACTTC. Translated: CASSPNGDRVYETQYF. The whole variable domain, remainder taken from reference TRBV7-2 and TRBJ2-5, is GAGVSQSPSNKVTEKGKDVELRCDPISGHTALYWYRQSLGQGLEFLIYFQGNSAPDKSGLPSDRFSAERTGGSVSTLTIQRTQQEDSAVYLCASSPNGDRVYETQYFGPGTRLLVL.

V gene TRBV19 combines with J gene TRBJ2-7; 8 nucleotides agree with TRBD2. Germline V CDR1 and CDR2: LNHDA, SQIVND (reference sequence). The CDR3 runs 16 residues. The J segment lost 0 bases and the V segment lost 3 bases, leaving 7 bases of the junction unmatched. CDR3 loop: CASSMWREASSYEQYF. The CDR3 DNA follows: TGTGCCAGTAGTATGTGGCGGGAGGCCAGCTCCTACGAGCAGTACTTC.

The rearrangement joins TRBV28 to TRBJ1-2; 9 bases are shared with TRBD1. The CDR3 has 16 residues. Germline trimming cut 4 bases from V and 3 bases from J; bases unmatched to any gene: 9. Per the germline V gene, CDR1 is MDHEN and CDR2 is SYDVKM. In nucleotides, the CDR3 is TGTGCCAGCAGTTCAGTTCGACAGGGGGGAGACTATGGCTACACCTTC. Translation: CASSSVRQGGDYGYTF.

The J gene is TRBJ2-3, the V gene TRBV29-1; the match to TRBD1 covers 9 bases. The CDR3 is 14 amino acids. Per the germline V gene, CDR1 is SQVTM and CDR2 is ANQGSEA. The J segment lost 3 bases and the V segment lost 8 bases, leaving 9 bases of the junction unmatched. CDR3 nucleotide sequence: TGCAGCTCCGCGACAGGGGGGGTTACAGATACGCAGTATTTT. Its translation: CSSATGGVTDTQYF.

V gene TRBV19 combines with J gene TRBJ2-7; 12 nucleotides align to TRBD1. Germline V gene lookup returns CDR1 LNHDA and CDR2 SQIVND (reference sequence). The CDR3 has 13 residues. The J segment lost 9 bases and the V segment lost 5 bases, leaving 5 bases of the junction unmatched. Written as DNA, the CDR3 is TGTGCCAGTAGTCGGGACAGGGGGCACGGGCAGTACTTC. Protein product: CASSRDRGHGQYF. Full variable domain (remainder filled in from reference TRBV19 and TRBJ2-7): DGGITQSPKYLFRKEGQNVTLSCEQNLNHDAMYWYRQDPGQGLRLIYYSQIVNDFQKGDIAEGYSVSREKKESFPLTVTSAQKNPTAFYLCASSRDRGHGQYFGPGTRLTVT.

The chain links TRBV6-5 to TRBJ1-2; D is unresolved. The CDR3 is made up of 12 amino acids. V was cut by 4 bases and J by 4 bases, with 7 bases left in between. The germline V gene has CDR1 MNHEY and CDR2 SVGAGI. The CDR3 DNA sequence: TGTGCCAGCAGTTTAACTGGCTATGGCTACACCTTC. Translating gives CASSLTGYGYTF.

Here the CDR3 DNA reads TGTGCCAGCAGGCCTGACTTCACCTACGAGCAGTACTTC. This encodes CASRPDFTYEQYF. The V gene is TRBV6-6, the J gene TRBJ2-7; D is uncertain. The CDR3 contains 13 residues. V gave up 6 bases and J gave up 2 bases, with 11 bases separating them. Germline loops: CDR1 MNHNY, CDR2 SVGAGI (reference sequence).

This clone was picked up a small number of times. The chain couples TRBV7-2 to TRBJ1-5, with a possible D match to TRBD1 (6 bases). The CDR3 covers 13 residues. CDR1 and CDR2 (germline): SGHTA, FQGNSA. The V end was cut by 5 bases, the J end by 5 bases, with 10 bases between. This CDR3 is CASSLWTDQPQHF. The CDR3, as DNA: TGTGCCAGCAGCCTGTGGACAGATCAGCCCCAGCATTTT.

The rearrangement uses TRBV27 and TRBJ1-2, with a tentative D call TRBD1 (5 bases). The germline gives CDR1 MNHEY, CDR2 SMNVEV (reference sequence). The CDR3 loop spans 16 amino acids. V lost 3 bases to trimming and J lost 4 bases, with 18 bases between them. CDR3 nucleotide sequence: TGTGCCAGCAGTTTGGGGGGGGACGGACTAGGCTATGGCTACACCTTC. It codes for CASSLGGDGLGYGYTF.

This clone was picked up one time. This sequence joins TRBV5-1 and TRBJ2-7; 11 bases agree with TRBD2. Trimming at V came to 3 bases and at J to 4 bases, leaving 3 bases not matched to a gene. Germline loops: CDR1 SGHRS, CDR2 YFSETQ. The length of the CDR3 is 14 residues. The CDR3 nucleotides are TGCGCCAGCAGCTGGACTAGCGGGTCTTACGAGCAGTACTTC. Its protein product is CASSWTSGSYEQYF.

In the case of this clone: The same CDR3 also results from other DNA sequences found in this sample. The chain combines TRBV6-6 with TRBJ2-1, with D possibly matching TRBD2 (6 bases). This CDR3 comprises 15 residues. Trimming stripped 3 bases from V and 0 bases from J, with 9 bases between. Germline V gene lookup returns CDR1 MNHNY and CDR2 SVGAGI (reference sequence). Here the CDR3 reads CASSYAGSSYNEQFF. CDR3 sequence (DNA): TGTGCCAGCAGTTATGCGGGAAGCTCCTACAATGAGCAGTTCTTC.

The rearrangement links TRBV10-3 to TRBJ1-2; 10 bases match TRBD1. V shed 8 bases, J shed 6 bases, and the junction held 18 bases outside the gene matches. CDR3 length: 17 amino acids. Germline CDR1 and CDR2: ENHRY and SYGVKD. The CDR3 DNA reads TGTGCCATCTCTGCTACCACAGGACAGGGGGATAAGGATGGCTACACCTTC. Encoded protein: CAISATTGQGDKDGYTF.

This clone was found a few times. The rearrangement joins TRBV28 to TRBJ2-1; 7 bases line up with TRBD2. V lost 4 bases, J lost 7 bases, and 7 bases stayed unmatched. The CDR3 extends over 14 amino acids. CDR1 MDHEN and CDR2 SYDVKM come from the germline V gene. Here the CDR3 reads CASSSVGRLNEQFF. CDR3 DNA: TGTGCCAGCAGTTCGGTCGGGAGGTTGAATGAGCAGTTCTTC.

CDR3 sequence: CASSIRVPETQYF. The CDR3 nucleotides read TGTGCCAGTAGTATCAGGGTTCCAGAGACCCAGTACTTC. The rearrangement joins TRBV19 to TRBJ2-5; D is possibly TRBD1 (5 bases). This CDR3 is 13 amino acids long. The germline CDR1 and CDR2 sequences are LNHDA and SQIVND (reference sequence). Trimming cost V 3 bases and J 4 bases, with 9 bases left between them.

Of note for this clone: One end of the junction fails to match germline, which may point to a read error. The J gene is TRBJ2-5, the V gene TRBV27, with 8 bases aligning to TRBD1. There are 11 residues in the CDR3. Germline V gene lookup returns CDR1 MNHEY and CDR2 SMNVEV (reference sequence). CDR3 in amino acids: CASRDHRGKDF. The CDR3 DNA follows: TGTGCCAGCAGAGACCACAGGGGGAAGGACTTC.

This chain uses TRBV28 with TRBJ1-2; D possibly corresponds to TRBD1 (6 bases). The CDR3 runs 15 residues. Germline V gene lookup returns CDR1 MDHEN and CDR2 SYDVKM. Trimming stripped 5 bases from V and 4 bases from J, with 17 bases between. CDR3 residues: CASSQYQGTRYGYTF. DNA for the CDR3: TGTGCCAGCAGTCAGTACCAGGGGACCCGCTATGGCTACACCTTC.

The chain carries TRBV28 and TRBJ2-1; 10 bases match TRBD2. Germline V gene sequence: CDR1 MDHEN, CDR2 SYDVKM. The CDR3 length is 16 residues. The J segment lost 5 bases and the V segment lost 7 bases, leaving 11 bases of the junction unmatched. The CDR3 protein is CASTLAGTSADNEQFF. CDR3 DNA: TGTGCCAGCACCCTCGCCGGGACTAGCGCCGACAATGAGCAGTTCTTC. The full variable domain, with the rest looked up from reference TRBV28 and TRBJ2-1, is DVKVTQSSRYLVKRTGEKVFLECVQDMDHENMFWYRQDPGLGLRLIYFSYDVKMKEKGDIPEGYSVSREKKERFSLILESASTNQTSMYLCASTLAGTSADNEQFFGPGTRLTVL.